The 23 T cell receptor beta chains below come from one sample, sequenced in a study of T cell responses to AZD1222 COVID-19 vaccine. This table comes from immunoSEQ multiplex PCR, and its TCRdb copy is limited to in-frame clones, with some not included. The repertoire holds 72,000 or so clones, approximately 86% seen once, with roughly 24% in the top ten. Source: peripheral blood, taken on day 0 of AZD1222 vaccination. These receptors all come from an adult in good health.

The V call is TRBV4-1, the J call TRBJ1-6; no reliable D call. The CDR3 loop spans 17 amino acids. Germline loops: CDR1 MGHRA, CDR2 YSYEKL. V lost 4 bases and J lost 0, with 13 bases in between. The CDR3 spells CASSPPTDSSYNSPLHF. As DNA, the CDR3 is TGCGCCAGCAGCCCACCGACGGATTCCTCCTATAATTCACCCCTCCACTTT.

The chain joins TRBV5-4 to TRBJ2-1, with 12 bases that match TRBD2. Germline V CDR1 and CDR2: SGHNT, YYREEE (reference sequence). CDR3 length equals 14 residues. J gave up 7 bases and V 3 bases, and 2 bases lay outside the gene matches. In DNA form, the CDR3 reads TGTGCCAGCAGCTCCGGACTAGCGGGGAATGAGCAGTTCTTC. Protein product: CASSSGLAGNEQFF.

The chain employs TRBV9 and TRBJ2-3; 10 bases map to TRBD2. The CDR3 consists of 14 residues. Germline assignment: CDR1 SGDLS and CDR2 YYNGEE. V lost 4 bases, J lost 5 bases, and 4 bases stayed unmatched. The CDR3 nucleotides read TGTGCCAGCAGCCCTAGACTAGCGGGAGATACGCAGTATTTT. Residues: CASSPRLAGDTQYF. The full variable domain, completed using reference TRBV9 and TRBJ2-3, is DSGVTQTPKHLITATGQRVTLRCSPRSGDLSVYWYQQSLDQGLQFLIQYYNGEERAKGNILERFSAQQFPDLHSELNLSSLELGDSALYFCASSPRLAGDTQYFGPGTRLTVL.

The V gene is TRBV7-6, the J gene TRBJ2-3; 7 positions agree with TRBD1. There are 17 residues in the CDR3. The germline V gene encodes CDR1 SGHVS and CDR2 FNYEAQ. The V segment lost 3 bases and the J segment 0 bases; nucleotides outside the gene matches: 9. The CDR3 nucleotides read TGTGCCAGCAGCTTGGGACAGAGACGGTCTAGCACAGATACGCAGTATTTT. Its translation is CASSLGQRRSSTDTQYF. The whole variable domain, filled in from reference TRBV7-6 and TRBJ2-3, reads GAGVSQSPRYKVTKRGQDVALRCDPISGHVSLYWYRQALGQGPEFLTYFNYEAQQDKSGLPNDRFSAERPEGSISTLTIQRTEQRDSAMYRCASSLGQRRSSTDTQYFGPGTRLTVL.

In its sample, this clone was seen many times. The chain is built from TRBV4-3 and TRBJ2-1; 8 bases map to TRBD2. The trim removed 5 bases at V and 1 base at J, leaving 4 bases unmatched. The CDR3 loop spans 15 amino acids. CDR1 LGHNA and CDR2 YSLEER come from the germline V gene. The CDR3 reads CASSKSGSSYNEQFF. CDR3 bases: TGCGCCAGCAGCAAAAGCGGGAGTTCCTACAATGAGCAGTTCTTC.

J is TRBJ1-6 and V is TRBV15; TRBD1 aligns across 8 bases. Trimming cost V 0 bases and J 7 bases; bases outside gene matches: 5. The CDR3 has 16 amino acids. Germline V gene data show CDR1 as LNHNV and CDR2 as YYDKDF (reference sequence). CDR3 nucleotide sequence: TGTGCCACCAGCAGAGATCTGGACAGGGAAAATTCACCCCTCCACTTT. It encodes CATSRDLDRENSPLHF.

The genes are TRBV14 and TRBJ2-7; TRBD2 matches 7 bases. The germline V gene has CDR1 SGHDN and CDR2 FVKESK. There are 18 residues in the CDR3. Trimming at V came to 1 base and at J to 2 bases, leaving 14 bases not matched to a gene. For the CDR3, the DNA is TGTGCCAGCAGCCAAGGCCCCGGGATGGGCGGGAGCCCCTACGAGCAGTACTTC. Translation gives CASSQGPGMGGSPYEQYF.

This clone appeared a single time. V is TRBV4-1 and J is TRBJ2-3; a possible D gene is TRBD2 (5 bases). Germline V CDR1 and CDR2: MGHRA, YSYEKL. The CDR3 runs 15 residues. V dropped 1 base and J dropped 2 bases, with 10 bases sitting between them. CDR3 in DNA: TGCGCCAGCAGCCAAGTAGGACTTTTCACAGATACGCAGTATTTT. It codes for CASSQVGLFTDTQYF.

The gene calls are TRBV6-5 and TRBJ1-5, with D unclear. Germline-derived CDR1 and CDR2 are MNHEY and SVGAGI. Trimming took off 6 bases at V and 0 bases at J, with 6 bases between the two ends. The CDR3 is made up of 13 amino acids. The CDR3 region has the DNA TGTGCCAGCAGGGGGTTTAGCAATCAGCCCCAGCATTTT. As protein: CASRGFSNQPQHF.

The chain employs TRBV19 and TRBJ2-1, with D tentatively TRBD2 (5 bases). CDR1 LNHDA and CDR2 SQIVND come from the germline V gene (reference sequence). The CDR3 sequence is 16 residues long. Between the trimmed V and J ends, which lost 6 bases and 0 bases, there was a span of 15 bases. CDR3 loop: CASRYSAGFSYNEQFF. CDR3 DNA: TGTGCCAGTAGATATAGCGCGGGTTTCTCCTACAATGAGCAGTTCTTC.

CDR3 region: CAIRPGQGINEKLFF. For the CDR3, the DNA is TGTGCCATCAGGCCGGGACAGGGGATTAATGAAAAACTGTTTTTT. V and J are TRBV10-3 and TRBJ1-4, with TRBD1 identical over 10 bases. The germline V gene encodes CDR1 ENHRY and CDR2 SYGVKD. CDR3 length equals 15 residues. Trimming took 6 bases from V and 4 from J; bases not matched to a gene: 5.

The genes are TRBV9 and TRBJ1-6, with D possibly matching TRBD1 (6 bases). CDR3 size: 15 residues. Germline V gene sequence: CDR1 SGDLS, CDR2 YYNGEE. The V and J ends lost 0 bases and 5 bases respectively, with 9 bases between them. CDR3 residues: CASSVEAGDNSPLHF. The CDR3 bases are TGTGCCAGCAGCGTAGAAGCAGGGGATAATTCACCCCTCCACTTT.

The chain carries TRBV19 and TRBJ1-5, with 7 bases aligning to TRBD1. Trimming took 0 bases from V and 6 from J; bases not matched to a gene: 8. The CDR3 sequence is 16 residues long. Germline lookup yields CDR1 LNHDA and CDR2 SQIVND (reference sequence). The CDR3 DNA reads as TGTGCCAGTAGTATAGAGATACAGGGGATGGGTCAGCCCCAGCATTTT. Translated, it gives CASSIEIQGMGQPQHF.

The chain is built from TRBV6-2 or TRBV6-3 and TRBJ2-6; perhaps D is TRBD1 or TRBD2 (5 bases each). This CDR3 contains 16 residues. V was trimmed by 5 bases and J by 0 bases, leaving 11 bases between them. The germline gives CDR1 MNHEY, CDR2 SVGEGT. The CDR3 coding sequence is TGTGCCAGCAGTCAGGGACGGCTCTCTGGGGCCAACGTCCTGACTTTC. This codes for CASSQGRLSGANVLTF.

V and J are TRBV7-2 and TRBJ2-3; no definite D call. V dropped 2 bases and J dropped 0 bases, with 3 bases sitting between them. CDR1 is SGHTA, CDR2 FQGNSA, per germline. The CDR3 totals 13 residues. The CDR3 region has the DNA TGTGCCAGCAGCTTACCGAGCACAGATACGCAGTATTTT. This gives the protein CASSLPSTDTQYF.

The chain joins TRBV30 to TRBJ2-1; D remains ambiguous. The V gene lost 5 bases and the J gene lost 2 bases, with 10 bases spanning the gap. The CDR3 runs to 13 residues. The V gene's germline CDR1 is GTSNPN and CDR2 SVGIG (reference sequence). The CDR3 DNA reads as TGTGCCTGGGGAGTGTCGCCCTACAATGAGCAGTTCTTC. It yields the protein CAWGVSPYNEQFF.

For the CDR3, the DNA is TGCGCCAGCAGCCAACAGATCAGCCTACACGACGAGCAGTACTTC. As protein: CASSQQISLHDEQYF. The V and J genes are TRBV4-3 and TRBJ2-7; D gene uncertain. The CDR3 has 15 amino acids. Germline CDR1 and CDR2: LGHNA and YSLEER. V was clipped by 2 bases and J by 5 bases, with 16 bases between them.

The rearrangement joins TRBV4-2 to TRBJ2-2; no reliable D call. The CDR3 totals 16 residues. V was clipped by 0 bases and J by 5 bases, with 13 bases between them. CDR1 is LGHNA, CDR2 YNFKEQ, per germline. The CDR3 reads CASSQEERRGTGELFF. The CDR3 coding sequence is TGTGCCAGCAGCCAAGAGGAAAGGCGAGGTACCGGGGAGCTGTTTTTT.

Here the CDR3 reads CASSLYQGALGNTIYF. CDR3 nucleotide sequence: TGTGCCAGCAGTTTATATCAGGGGGCGCTAGGAAACACCATATATTTT. The chain links TRBV28 to TRBJ1-3; TRBD1 matches at 8 bases. CDR3 size: 16 residues. V lost 1 base and J lost 4; bases outside the gene matches: 6. CDR1 MDHEN and CDR2 SYDVKM come from the germline V gene.

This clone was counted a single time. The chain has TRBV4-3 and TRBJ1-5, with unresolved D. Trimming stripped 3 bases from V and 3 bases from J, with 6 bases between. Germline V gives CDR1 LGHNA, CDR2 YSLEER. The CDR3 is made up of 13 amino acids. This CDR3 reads CASSQTNNQPQHF. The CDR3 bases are TGCGCCAGCAGCCAGACCAACAATCAGCCCCAGCATTTT.

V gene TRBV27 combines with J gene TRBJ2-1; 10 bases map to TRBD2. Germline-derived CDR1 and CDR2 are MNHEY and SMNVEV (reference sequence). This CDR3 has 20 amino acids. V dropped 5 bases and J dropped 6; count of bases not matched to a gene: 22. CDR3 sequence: CASSHSVAGGGSASLNEQFF. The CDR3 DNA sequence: TGTGCCAGCAGTCACTCGGTAGCGGGAGGAGGGTCTGCGTCTCTCAATGAGCAGTTCTTC.

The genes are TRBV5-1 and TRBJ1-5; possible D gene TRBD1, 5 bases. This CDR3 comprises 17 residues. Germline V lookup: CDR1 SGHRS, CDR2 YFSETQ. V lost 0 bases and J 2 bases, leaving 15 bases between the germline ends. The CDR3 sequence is CASSLGVGQLGNQPQHF. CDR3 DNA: TGCGCCAGCAGCTTGGGTGTAGGACAATTGGGCAATCAGCCCCAGCATTTT.

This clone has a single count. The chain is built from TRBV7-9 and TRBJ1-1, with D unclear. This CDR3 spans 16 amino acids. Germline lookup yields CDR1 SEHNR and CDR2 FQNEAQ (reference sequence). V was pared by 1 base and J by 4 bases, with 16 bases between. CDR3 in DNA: TGTGCCAGCAGCTTAGTCTCCGGGCCGGGATCCACTGAAGCTTTCTTT. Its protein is CASSLVSGPGSTEAFF.